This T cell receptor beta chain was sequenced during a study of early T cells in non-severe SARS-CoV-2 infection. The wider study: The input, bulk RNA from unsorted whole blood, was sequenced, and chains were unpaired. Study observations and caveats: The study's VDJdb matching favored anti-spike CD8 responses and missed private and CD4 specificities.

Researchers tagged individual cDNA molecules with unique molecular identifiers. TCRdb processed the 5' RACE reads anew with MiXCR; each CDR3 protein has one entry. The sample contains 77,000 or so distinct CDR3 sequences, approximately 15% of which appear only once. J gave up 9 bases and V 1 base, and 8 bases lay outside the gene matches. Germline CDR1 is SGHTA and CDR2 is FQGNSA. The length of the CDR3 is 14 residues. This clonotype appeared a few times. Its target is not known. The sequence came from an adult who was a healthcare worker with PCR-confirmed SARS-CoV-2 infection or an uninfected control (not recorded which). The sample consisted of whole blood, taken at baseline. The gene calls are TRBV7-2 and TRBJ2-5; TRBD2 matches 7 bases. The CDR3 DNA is TGTGCCAGCAGCTTAGATACGGGGGGAAAGGCCCAGTACTTC. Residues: CASSLDTGGKAQYF.